Sequencing of this TCR beta chain was carried out in a study of cytomegalovirus exposure and HLA in healthy donors. The PCR used 60 Vbeta and 13 Jbeta primers. Clones were read by immunoSEQ multiplex PCR, and TCRdb kept only the in-frame ones, dropping some. The sample includes 90,000 to 100,000 clones, roughly three quarters of them seen just once. Germline CDR1 MNHNY, CDR2 SVGAGI (reference sequence). V lost 0 bases to trimming and J lost 7 bases, with 12 bases between them. The CDR3 is made up of 14 amino acids. Sequencing used PBMCs. The clonotype comes from a female donor in good health and CMV-seronegative. This rearrangement joins TRBV6-6 to TRBJ1-2; TRBD1 might be the D (5 bases). The CDR3 here is CASSYSGLASGYTF. CDR3 sequence (DNA): TGTGCCAGCAGTTACTCGGGACTTGCGTCTGGCTACACCTTC.